The clone carrying this T cell receptor (beta chain) was counted a few times. Antigen: not known. This sample is part of a study of cytomegalovirus exposure and HLA in healthy donors. The study's findings and limits: It was reported that the classifier diagnosed cytomegalovirus status with high specificity and sensitivity in both the original and validation cohorts. In vitro testing confirmed a few CMV-associated chains as specific for CMV antigens.

CDR1 is SGHRS, CDR2 YFSETQ, per germline. CDR3 length equals 15 residues. V lost 3 bases, J lost 3 bases, and 5 bases stayed unmatched. The PCR employed 60 Vbeta primers together with 13 Jbeta primers. The protocol was immunoSEQ multiplex PCR, while the TCRdb copy is restricted to in-frame clones and leaves out a portion. The table includes fewer than 200,000 clones, about 79% detected once. Sequencing was carried out using PBMCs. V is TRBV5-1 and J is TRBJ2-7; 11 bases are shared with TRBD2. The origin of this receptor is a female donor in good health and CMV-seronegative. As DNA, the CDR3 is TGCGCCAGCAGCTCACCTAGCGGGGGGTACTACGAGCAGTACTTC. It yields the protein CASSSPSGGYYEQYF. The whole variable domain, filled in from reference TRBV5-1 and TRBJ2-7, reads KAGVTQTPRYLIKTRGQQVTLSCSPISGHRSVSWYQQTPGQGLQFLFEYFSETQRNKGNFPGRFSGRQFSNSRSEMNVSTLELGDSALYLCASSSPSGGYYEQYFGPGTRLTVT.